This entry concerns a single T cell receptor beta chain. Its target is not known. These data originate in a study of CXCR3-negative and CXCR3-positive naive CD8 T cells. Study in general: Sequencing brought in 130 million or so TRB reads altogether, and each library got about 1.5 +/- 0.3 million.

CD45RO-CCR7+CD27+CD95- was the phenotype of naive CD8+ T cells. Overall study findings and caveats: Memory cells diverged, while naive CXCR3-positive and CXCR3-negative cells had similar TRBV-TRBJ usage. Hydrophobicity of TRB CDR3s was greater in CXCR3-positive naive cells than in CXCR3-negative naive cells.

Germline-derived CDR1 and CDR2 are MNHEY and SVGEGT. The length of the CDR3 is 14 residues. The authors made the TRB cDNA libraries by 5' RACE using UMI labels. TCRdb reprocessed the 5' RACE reads and reports one entry per CDR3 protein, with no DNA. Here the sample table reports fewer than 140,000 distinct CDR3 sequences. Material: naive CXCR3+ CD8+ T cells from blood. The subset denotes: CD45RO-CCR7+CD27+CD95- naive CD8+ T cells expressing CXCR3 (TNR3+). V usage is TRBV6-2 or TRBV6-3 and J usage is TRBJ2-3; TCRdb's D call of TRBD1 is untestable without DNA. This clonotype was sampled from a human donor in good health. Some clones in this sample may be carry-over from other donors' samples. The CDR3 reads CASRGAGDTDTQYF.